This paragraph reports one TCR beta chain. What it binds is unknown. The sample belongs to a study of shared clonotypes between healthy human individuals. Naive-designated CD8 cells lacked CD45RO, were positively enriched for CCR7, and omitted terminally differentiated effector memory CD45RA+ cells. The study, taken as a whole, reports: When compared with the clonotypes that were shared by all four sorted-subset donors, the non-shared clonotypes turned out to have lower generation probabilities. The naive CD4 repertoires of several donors were compared, and approximately 4.5% of clonotypes were shared.

Germline trimming cut 0 bases from V and 5 bases from J; bases unmatched to any gene: 10. The V gene's germline CDR1 is SGDLS and CDR2 YYNGEE. This CDR3 contains 16 residues. Sequencing used immunoSEQ multiplex PCR; TCRdb keeps in-frame clones, though not all of them. The table includes more than 2 million clones, approximately 92% detected once. The source material was naive CD8+ T cells from PBMCs. The V and J genes are TRBV9 and TRBJ2-5; 7 bases are shared with TRBD1. The receptor's source is a man aged 18 to 30 in good health. Some clones in this sample may be carry-over from other donors' samples. The CDR3 coding sequence is TGTGCCAGCAGCGTAGAGAGTAGAGGGGGCGGGGAGACCCAGTACTTC. Its protein is CASSVESRGGGETQYF.